The 27 T cell receptor beta chains in this list originate from one sample, sequenced in a study of cytomegalovirus exposure and HLA in healthy donors. Use of 60 Vbeta and 13 Jbeta primers characterized the PCR. TCRdb keeps only in-frame clones here, not all; method: immunoSEQ multiplex PCR. The repertoire holds about 31,000 clones, with less than 70% as singletons. Source material: PBMCs. Receptors were obtained from a man aged 50 to 59 in good health and CMV-seropositive.

The chain is built from TRBV15 and TRBJ1-1; D perhaps matches TRBD1 (5 bases). From germline, CDR1 is LNHNV and CDR2 YYDKDF (reference sequence). This CDR3 is 13 amino acids long. V lost 7 bases, J lost 1 base, and 10 bases lay in between. CDR3: CATNGQPNTEAFF. The CDR3 bases are TGTGCCACCAACGGACAACCGAACACTGAAGCTTTCTTT. The complete variable domain, with remaining parts taken from reference TRBV15 and TRBJ1-1, reads DAMVIQNPRYQVTQFGKPVTLSCSQTLNHNVMYWYQQKSSQAPKLLFHYYDKDFNNEADTPDNFQSRRPNTSFCFLDIRSPGLGDTAMYLCATNGQPNTEAFFGQGTRLTVV.

V usage is TRBV7-2 and J usage is TRBJ2-5; 7 nucleotides line up with TRBD2. CDR3 size: 16 residues. Looked up from germline, CDR1 is SGHTA and CDR2 is FQGNSA. The V segment lost 1 base and the J segment 2 bases; nucleotides outside the gene matches: 7. The CDR3 sequence: CASSLVALRGQETQYF. CDR3 sequence (DNA): TGTGCCAGCAGCTTAGTCGCCTTGCGGGGGCAAGAGACCCAGTACTTC.

In this sample, this clone turned up a few times. The V call is TRBV4-1, the J call TRBJ1-6; 7 bases line up with TRBD1. The CDR3 sequence is 15 residues long. Trimming took 1 base from V and 8 from J; bases not matched to a gene: 5. The germline CDR1 and CDR2 sequences are MGHRA and YSYEKL. CDR3 loop: CASSQVRGQYSPLHF. CDR3 nucleotide sequence: TGCGCCAGCAGCCAAGTGAGGGGACAGTATTCACCCCTCCACTTT.

The V and J genes are TRBV9 and TRBJ2-3; no reliable D call. The V and J ends lost 4 bases and 0 bases respectively, with 9 bases between them. The CDR3 is 14 residues long. From germline, CDR1 is SGDLS and CDR2 YYNGEE. CDR3 residues: CASSYSTSTDTQYF. The CDR3 DNA sequence: TGTGCCAGCAGCTACTCTACCAGCACAGATACGCAGTATTTT.

The V gene is TRBV6-1, the J gene TRBJ1-5, with D possibly being TRBD1 (6 bases). Germline V CDR1 and CDR2: MNHNS, SASEGT. The CDR3 totals 13 residues. In DNA form, the CDR3 reads TGTGCGGGGGGGCTCGATAGCAATCAGCCCCAGCATTTT. Translated: CAGGLDSNQPQHF.

This clone appeared a few times. The rearrangement uses TRBV5-1 and TRBJ1-2; D ambiguous. CDR1 and CDR2 (germline): SGHRS, YFSETQ. The CDR3 totals 15 residues. Trimming cost V 0 bases and J 3 bases, with 12 bases left between them. CDR3 bases: TGCGCCAGCAGCTTGGTGGCAGGATTCGACTATGGCTACACCTTC. The encoded protein is CASSLVAGFDYGYTF. Based on the CDR3 plus reference TRBV5-1 and TRBJ1-2, the full variable domain is KAGVTQTPRYLIKTRGQQVTLSCSPISGHRSVSWYQQTPGQGLQFLFEYFSETQRNKGNFPGRFSGRQFSNSRSEMNVSTLELGDSALYLCASSLVAGFDYGYTFGSGTRLTVV.

The rearrangement links TRBV6-5 to TRBJ2-6; tentative D call: TRBD1 (5 bases). The CDR3 is 15 amino acids. The V and J ends lost 6 bases and 0 bases respectively, with 9 bases between them. Per germline, CDR1 MNHEY and CDR2 SVGAGI. CDR3 coding DNA: TGTGCCAGCAGCAGACAGAGCTCTGGGGCCAACGTCCTGACTTTC. Translation gives CASSRQSSGANVLTF.

CDR3 bases: TGCAGCGTTGAAACAGGGAGTAACTATGGCTACACCTTC. It encodes CSVETGSNYGYTF. V is TRBV29-1 and J is TRBJ1-2, with TRBD1 as a possible D gene (6 bases). Germline CDR1 is SQVTM and CDR2 is ANQGSEA. Trimming removed 2 bases at V and 1 base at J, with 8 bases between. This CDR3 has 13 amino acids.

This chain links TRBV10-2 with TRBJ1-5; the D is unclear. V was shortened by 4 bases and J by 9 bases, with 10 bases between the two germline ends. The CDR3 runs to 12 residues. From germline, CDR1 is WSHSY and CDR2 SAAADI. This CDR3 is CASSAGTWPQHF. The CDR3 DNA follows: TGCGCCAGCAGTGCCGGTACGTGGCCCCAGCATTTT.

This clone occurred once. The chain recombines TRBV9 with TRBJ2-1, with D tentatively TRBD2 (6 bases). Germline CDR1 is SGDLS and CDR2 is YYNGEE. The CDR3 consists of 16 residues. V dropped 0 bases and J dropped 0 bases, with 10 bases sitting between them. The CDR3 protein is CASSVAVADSYNEQFF. CDR3 DNA sequence: TGTGCCAGCAGCGTAGCGGTAGCGGACTCCTACAATGAGCAGTTCTTC.

The gene calls are TRBV5-1 and TRBJ2-7; 7 nucleotides match TRBD2. The germline V gene has CDR1 SGHRS and CDR2 YFSETQ. V shed 0 bases, J shed 4 bases, and the junction held 7 bases outside the gene matches. This CDR3 has 15 amino acids. The CDR3 DNA sequence: TGCGCCAGCAGCTTGGTTAGCGGGCGTGTATACGAGCAGTACTTC. Its translation: CASSLVSGRVYEQYF.

V is TRBV29-1 and J is TRBJ2-7, with TRBD1 matching over 7 bases. The ends lost 5 bases at V and 3 bases at J; junction bases unmatched: 4. Per the germline V gene, CDR1 is SQVTM and CDR2 is ANQGSEA. The CDR3 runs to 12 residues. Here the CDR3 DNA reads TGCAGCGTTTGCACAGGGGACTACGAGCAGTACTTC. Protein sequence: CSVCTGDYEQYF.

This sequence joins TRBV15 and TRBJ2-1, with 9 bases that match TRBD1. Losses at the gene ends were 4 bases for V and 4 bases for J; bases not matched to a gene: 5. The length of the CDR3 is 15 residues. The V gene's germline CDR1 is LNHNV and CDR2 YYDKDF (reference sequence). Here the CDR3 DNA reads TGTGCCACCAGCATTTCGACAGGGGGATACAATGAGCAGTTCTTC. Translation gives CATSISTGGYNEQFF.

This chain links TRBV5-1 with TRBJ2-7; D might be TRBD1 (5 bases). The CDR3 consists of 14 residues. Per germline, CDR1 SGHRS and CDR2 YFSETQ. With 0 bases removed from V and 2 bases from J, the gap between germline ends came to 9 bases. CDR3 DNA: TGCGCCAGCAGCTTGGGTGGCAGGGCCTACGAGCAGTACTTC. It yields the protein CASSLGGRAYEQYF.

This sequence joins TRBV10-3 and TRBJ2-5; 7 bases are a match to TRBD2. Trimming cost V 2 bases and J 4 bases; bases outside gene matches: 4. CDR1 and CDR2 from the germline V gene are ENHRY and SYGVKD. The CDR3 is made up of 14 amino acids. The CDR3 coding sequence is TGTGCCATCAGTGAGCCGGGCGGGGGAGAGACCCAGTACTTC. Protein sequence: CAISEPGGGETQYF.

The chain carries TRBV29-1 and TRBJ2-1; D perhaps matches TRBD2 (5 bases). Germline V gene sequence: CDR1 SQVTM, CDR2 ANQGSEA. The CDR3 has 15 amino acids. V lost 7 bases and J lost 1, with 17 bases in between. CDR3 DNA sequence: TGCAGCGCCCAACCGGCGGCGGGTTCCTACAATGAGCAGTTCTTC. Translating gives CSAQPAAGSYNEQFF.

This clone was observed a few times. The chain combines TRBV5-1 with TRBJ2-3, with D unclear. CDR1 and CDR2 from the germline V gene are SGHRS and YFSETQ. The CDR3 runs 15 residues. The V end lost 7 bases, the J end lost 2 bases, and 17 bases lay between the germline ends. DNA of the CDR3: TGCGCCAGCCTCCCTGGGCACCCCGACACAGATACGCAGTATTTT. Translated: CASLPGHPDTDTQYF.

This chain connects TRBV7-3 to TRBJ1-1; 7 nucleotides align to TRBD1. V lost 10 bases to trimming and J lost 11 bases; unmatched junction nucleotides: 4. The CDR3 consists of 9 residues. Looked up from germline, CDR1 is SGHTA and CDR2 is FQGTGA. CDR3 in DNA: TGTGCCAACAACAGGGGCGCTTTCTTT. Translation: CANNRGAFF.

This chain links TRBV29-1 with TRBJ2-2; 8 bases fit TRBD2. The CDR3 sequence is 14 residues long. CDR1 is SQVTM, CDR2 ANQGSEA, per germline. V was clipped by 6 bases and J by 4 bases; unmatched bases: 7. The CDR3 DNA reads as TGCAGCGTACACGGGGGGGCGAGCACCGGGGAGCTGTTTTTT. It yields the protein CSVHGGASTGELFF.

The chain has TRBV9 and TRBJ2-5; D possibly corresponds to TRBD2 (6 bases). This CDR3 has 14 amino acids. CDR1 and CDR2 from the germline V gene are SGDLS and YYNGEE. The V end lost 4 bases, the J end lost 2 bases, and 12 bases lay between the germline ends. CDR3 in DNA: TGTGCCAGCAGCCCACTGCGGGATCAAGAGACCCAGTACTTC. It yields the protein CASSPLRDQETQYF.

This clone was seen just once. The V and J genes are TRBV6-6 and TRBJ2-7; no definite D call. Per germline, CDR1 MNHNY and CDR2 SVGAGI (reference sequence). The CDR3 has 14 amino acids. V lost 4 bases and J lost 4, with 14 bases in between. The CDR3 bases are TGTGCCAGCAGTTTCTACAGCTCGCCTTACGAGCAGTACTTC. Its protein product is CASSFYSSPYEQYF.

There are a few counts of this clone. The chain is built from TRBV7-9 and TRBJ2-5; tentative D call: TRBD1 (6 bases). The DNA matches TRBJ2-7 better at its end, which makes the J call doubtful. CDR1 and CDR2 from the germline V gene are SEHNR and FQNEAQ (reference sequence). CDR3 length equals 15 residues. CDR3 bases: TGTGCCAGCAGCTATGGCACAGGGTGGTCCTACGAGCAGTACTTC. The encoded protein is CASSYGTGWSYEQYF.

This clone was recorded a few times. V gene TRBV5-4 combines with J gene TRBJ2-3, with D possibly TRBD1 on 5 matching bases. The CDR3 has 14 residues. The germline V and J ends were trimmed by 2 bases and 4 bases, with 11 bases remaining between them. Germline assignment: CDR1 SGHNT and CDR2 YYREEE (reference sequence). CDR3 bases: TGTGCCAGCAGCTTTCAGGGTTCCGCAGATACGCAGTATTTT. Amino acids: CASSFQGSADTQYF.

A word on this clone: An end of the junction does not agree with germline; a read error may underlie this. CDR3 sequence: CASSGTGFYNNGYTF. CDR3 nucleotides: TGTGCCAGCAGTGGGACAGGGTTTTATAACAATGGCTACACCTTC. The gene calls are TRBV25-1 and TRBJ1-2, with TRBD1 identical over 8 bases. The germline V gene encodes CDR1 MGHDK and CDR2 SYGVNS. The CDR3 totals 15 residues.

The chain carries TRBV6-1 and TRBJ2-2; tentatively, D is TRBD1 (6 bases). The V gene lost 6 bases and the J gene lost 6 bases, with 14 bases spanning the gap. CDR1 and CDR2 (germline): MNHNS, SASEGT. This CDR3 region has 14 residues. The CDR3 is CASRVKQGSGELFF. The CDR3 DNA is TGTGCCAGCAGGGTAAAACAGGGATCCGGGGAGCTGTTTTTT.

This clone appeared a few times. CDR3 loop: CASSVRDRITRAFF. The DNA of the CDR3 is TGTGCCAGCAGCGTAAGGGACAGGATAACTAGAGCTTTCTTT. V gene TRBV9 combines with J gene TRBJ1-1, with 8 bases fitting TRBD1. CDR3 length equals 14 residues. Germline trimming cut 1 base from V and 10 bases from J; bases unmatched to any gene: 9. Germline CDR1 is SGDLS and CDR2 is YYNGEE.

CDR3 amino acids: CATLGRGYSNQPQHF. DNA for the CDR3: TGTGCCACCTTGGGGAGGGGATATAGCAATCAGCCCCAGCATTTT. J is TRBJ1-5 and V is TRBV6-1; D may be TRBD1 (5 bases). Germline lookup yields CDR1 MNHNS and CDR2 SASEGT. Trimming took 10 bases from V and 0 from J, leaving 16 bases between them. The CDR3 is made up of 15 amino acids.